One and the same sample provided the 23 T cell receptor beta chains below, sequenced in a study of cytomegalovirus exposure and HLA in healthy donors. The primer mix had 60 Vbeta and 13 Jbeta primers. Generated by immunoSEQ multiplex PCR, the TCRdb table keeps only in-frame clones and is missing some. The sample lists approximately 150,000 clones; approximately 84% were seen once. What was sequenced was PBMCs. These receptors all come from a man aged 18 to 29 in good health and CMV-seronegative.

The V and J genes are TRBV9 and TRBJ1-2, with 10 nucleotides matching TRBD1. Germline V gene lookup returns CDR1 SGDLS and CDR2 YYNGEE. V was pared by 3 bases and J by 8 bases, with 7 bases of the junction left unmatched. This CDR3 has 14 amino acids. CDR3 nucleotide sequence: TGTGCCAGCAGCGGAGAGACAGGGGGCAAGGGCTACACCTTC. Translated, it gives CASSGETGGKGYTF.

The chain combines TRBV28 with TRBJ2-5; no clear D gene. Germline V lookup: CDR1 MDHEN, CDR2 SYDVKM. The CDR3 sequence is 12 residues long. The V end lost 5 bases, the J end lost 5 bases, and 9 bases lay between the germline ends. CDR3 DNA sequence: TGTGCCAGCAGTCCCACAGTGGAGACCCAGTACTTC. It is translated as CASSPTVETQYF.

This clone was detected a few times. The chain carries TRBV7-9 and TRBJ1-5; D is perhaps TRBD1 (5 bases). The CDR3 is 15 residues long. Between the trimmed V and J ends, which lost 7 bases and 5 bases, there was a span of 18 bases. The germline CDR1 and CDR2 sequences are SEHNR and FQNEAQ (reference sequence). The CDR3 loop reads CASTDNQGLDQPQHF. In DNA, the CDR3 is TGTGCCAGCACCGACAACCAGGGTTTAGATCAGCCCCAGCATTTT.

The chain has TRBV19 and TRBJ1-2; D ambiguous. The CDR3 length is 14 residues. V was shortened by 2 bases and J by 4 bases, with 11 bases between the two germline ends. Per germline, CDR1 LNHDA and CDR2 SQIVND (reference sequence). The CDR3 spells CASSISRRAYGYTF. CDR3 coding DNA: TGTGCCAGTAGTATATCAAGGAGGGCCTATGGCTACACCTTC. Using reference TRBV19 and TRBJ1-2 for the parts outside the CDR3, the full variable domain is DGGITQSPKYLFRKEGQNVTLSCEQNLNHDAMYWYRQDPGQGLRLIYYSQIVNDFQKGDIAEGYSVSREKKESFPLTVTSAQKNPTAFYLCASSISRRAYGYTFGSGTRLTVV.

The chain links TRBV7-8 to TRBJ1-5; the D gene is possibly TRBD1 (6 bases). The CDR3 consists of 16 residues. V gave up 1 base and J gave up 3 bases, with 13 bases separating them. CDR1 and CDR2 from the germline V gene are SGHVS and FQNEAQ. As DNA, the CDR3 is TGTGCCAGCAGCTTAGACGGCAGGGGAAACAATCAGCCCCAGCATTTT. It translates to CASSLDGRGNNQPQHF.

Regarding this clone: This probably arose from a read error, given a far larger clone one base away. The chain is built from TRBV7-6 and TRBJ2-7; 8 bases match TRBD2. V trimming: 1 base; J trimming: 2 bases; junction bases outside the gene matches: 1. Germline values: CDR1 SGHVS, CDR2 FNYEAQ. The CDR3 has 14 amino acids. CDR3 DNA sequence: TGTGCCAGCAGCTTAGTCGGGGGGGCCTACGAGCAGTACTTC. Protein product: CASSLVGGAYEQYF.

This clone was picked up a small number of times. This rearrangement joins TRBV28 to TRBJ1-1; D is uncertain. The CDR3 runs to 11 residues. With 7 bases removed from V and 4 bases from J, the gap between germline ends came to 7 bases. Germline V gene sequence: CDR1 MDHEN, CDR2 SYDVKM. Here the CDR3 reads CASKRVTEAFF. For the CDR3, the DNA is TGTGCCAGCAAGAGGGTCACTGAAGCTTTCTTT.

The chain employs TRBV4-1 and TRBJ2-1; 15 bases are a match to TRBD2. CDR1 and CDR2 (germline): MGHRA, YSYEKL. The CDR3 totals 18 residues. V lost 4 bases and J lost 4; bases outside the gene matches: 8. The CDR3, as DNA: TGCGCCAGCAGCCCGGGACTAGCGGGAGGATGGGCTTACAATGAGCAGTTCTTC. Its translation is CASSPGLAGGWAYNEQFF.

This sequence joins TRBV9 and TRBJ1-4; no definite D call. This CDR3 has 13 amino acids. The germline V and J ends were trimmed by 3 bases and 0 bases, with 3 bases remaining between them. Per germline, CDR1 SGDLS and CDR2 YYNGEE. The CDR3 DNA sequence: TGTGCCAGCAGCGGCGCAACTAATGAAAAACTGTTTTTT. Amino acid sequence: CASSGATNEKLFF.

The V call is TRBV23-1, the J call TRBJ2-5; D may be TRBD1 (6 bases). TRBV23-1 is filed as an ORF, its function uncertain. Trimming removed 4 bases from V and 4 bases from J, with 19 bases in between. The CDR3 has 16 amino acids. The CDR3: CASSLRGTTQLETQYF. The CDR3 DNA reads as TGCGCCAGCAGTCTAAGAGGGACAACCCAGCTAGAGACCCAGTACTTC.

The rearrangement links TRBV2 to TRBJ1-5, with TRBD1 as a possible D gene (5 bases). CDR3 length: 15 residues. Trimming cost V 6 bases and J 3 bases, with 15 bases left between them. Germline V gene data show CDR1 as SNHLY and CDR2 as FYNNEI. The CDR3 DNA reads TGTGCCAGCAGGCAAACGGACACCTACAATCAGCCCCAGCATTTT. It codes for CASRQTDTYNQPQHF.

This clone has more than one count but fewer than ten. The chain has TRBV5-1 and TRBJ2-6; D unclear. Germline CDR1 SGHRS, CDR2 YFSETQ. The V end was cut by 1 base, the J end by 1 base, with 6 bases between. The CDR3 has 15 residues. DNA for the CDR3: TGCGCCAGCAGCTTGAGTAGTTCTGGGGCCAACGTCCTGACTTTC. Translation: CASSLSSSGANVLTF. The full variable domain, rest sourced from reference TRBV5-1 and TRBJ2-6, is KAGVTQTPRYLIKTRGQQVTLSCSPISGHRSVSWYQQTPGQGLQFLFEYFSETQRNKGNFPGRFSGRQFSNSRSEMNVSTLELGDSALYLCASSLSSSGANVLTFGAGSRLTVL.

V usage is TRBV6-5 and J usage is TRBJ2-1, with D perhaps matching TRBD1 (6 bases). Germline loops: CDR1 MNHEY, CDR2 SVGAGI. V was cut by 5 bases and J by 5 bases, with 13 bases left in between. This CDR3 has 14 amino acids. The CDR3 sequence: CASSRGGANNEQFF. The CDR3 DNA is TGTGCCAGCAGTCGAGGGGGAGCAAACAATGAGCAGTTCTTC.

This chain links TRBV4-2 with TRBJ2-1; D might be TRBD2 (6 bases). CDR3 length: 14 residues. The V gene's germline CDR1 is LGHNA and CDR2 YNFKEQ. Deletions cut 0 bases from V and 6 bases from J, with 9 bases between. Written as DNA, the CDR3 is TGTGCCAGCAGCCAAGAGCGGGGATTCAATGAGCAGTTCTTC. As protein: CASSQERGFNEQFF.

CDR3 protein: CASSSKQQGIKNYGYTF. As DNA, the CDR3 is TGTGCCAGCAGTTCAAAGCAACAGGGGATTAAGAACTATGGCTACACCTTC. V and J are TRBV27 and TRBJ1-2, with 7 bases matching TRBD1. CDR3 length: 17 amino acids. The germline V gene has CDR1 MNHEY and CDR2 SMNVEV (reference sequence). Germline trimming cut 4 bases from V and 2 bases from J; bases unmatched to any gene: 13.

The table lists this clone with a few counts. V usage is TRBV11-2 and J usage is TRBJ2-2; 8 positions match TRBD1. The V and J ends lost 3 bases and 5 bases, in that order; junction bases with no gene match: 2. This CDR3 has 14 amino acids. Per germline, CDR1 SGHAT and CDR2 FQNNGV. The CDR3 region is CASSFTGGTGELFF. The CDR3 DNA reads TGTGCCAGCAGCTTTACAGGGGGTACCGGGGAGCTGTTTTTT.

The rearrangement joins TRBV2 to TRBJ2-1, with a tentative D call TRBD1 (5 bases). V was trimmed by 6 bases and J by 4 bases, leaving 13 bases between them. The length of the CDR3 is 14 residues. The germline gives CDR1 SNHLY, CDR2 FYNNEI. The CDR3 loop reads CASRFDSGYNEQFF. In DNA, the CDR3 is TGTGCCAGCAGATTTGACAGTGGTTACAATGAGCAGTTCTTC.

V is TRBV5-4 and J is TRBJ2-7; TRBD1 is a possible D gene (7 bases). CDR1 is SGHNT and CDR2 is YYREEE in the germline V gene (reference sequence). V gave up 4 bases and J gave up 5 bases, with 13 bases separating them. The CDR3 consists of 13 residues. As DNA, the CDR3 is TGTGCCAGCAGCCGCTCAGGGGGGAACGAGCAGTACTTC. It is translated as CASSRSGGNEQYF.

V usage is TRBV29-1 and J usage is TRBJ2-1, with D possibly TRBD2 on 5 matching bases. CDR1 SQVTM and CDR2 ANQGSEA come from the germline V gene. Trimming left V 2 bases short and J 1 base short, with 6 bases between. The CDR3 has 13 residues. The CDR3 region is CSVEWESYNEQFF. The CDR3 bases are TGCAGCGTTGAATGGGAGTCCTACAATGAGCAGTTCTTC.

The chain employs TRBV7-2 and TRBJ2-7, with 7 positions matching TRBD2. V lost 3 bases to trimming and J lost 4 bases; unmatched junction nucleotides: 3. This CDR3 has 13 amino acids. Germline V gene data show CDR1 as SGHTA and CDR2 as FQGNSA. CDR3 nucleotide sequence: TGTGCCAGCAGCTTGCTAGCGGAGTACGAGCAGTACTTC. Protein product: CASSLLAEYEQYF.

V usage is TRBV2 and J usage is TRBJ2-6; D remains unclear. The CDR3 consists of 15 residues. The V gene lost 6 bases and the J gene lost 2 bases, with 11 bases spanning the gap. Germline CDR1 and CDR2: SNHLY and FYNNEI. DNA of the CDR3: TGTGCCAGCAGCGACACCAAGGCTGGGGCCAACGTCCTGACTTTC. Its protein product is CASSDTKAGANVLTF. Based on the CDR3 plus reference TRBV2 and TRBJ2-6, the full variable domain is EPEVTQTPSHQVTQMGQEVILRCVPISNHLYFYWYRQILGQKVEFLVSFYNNEISEKSEIFDDQFSVERPDGSNFTLKIRSTKLEDSAMYFCASSDTKAGANVLTFGAGSRLTVL.

The CDR3 DNA reads as TGTGCCAGCAGCCAAGAAGGGACAGGTTCCTACGAGCAGTACTTC. It is translated as CASSQEGTGSYEQYF. The chain is built from TRBV4-2 and TRBJ2-7; 8 bases agree with TRBD1. Trimming cost V 0 bases and J 1 base; bases outside gene matches: 2. Germline assignment: CDR1 LGHNA and CDR2 YNFKEQ. CDR3 size: 15 residues.

V usage is TRBV19 and J usage is TRBJ1-2; 12 bases line up with TRBD1. The V segment lost 6 bases and the J segment 4 bases; nucleotides outside the gene matches: 12. CDR3 length: 17 amino acids. Per the germline V gene, CDR1 is LNHDA and CDR2 is SQIVND (reference sequence). CDR3 loop: CASRTPGQGARGYGYTF. CDR3 sequence (DNA): TGTGCCAGTAGGACCCCGGGACAGGGGGCGCGCGGCTATGGCTACACCTTC.